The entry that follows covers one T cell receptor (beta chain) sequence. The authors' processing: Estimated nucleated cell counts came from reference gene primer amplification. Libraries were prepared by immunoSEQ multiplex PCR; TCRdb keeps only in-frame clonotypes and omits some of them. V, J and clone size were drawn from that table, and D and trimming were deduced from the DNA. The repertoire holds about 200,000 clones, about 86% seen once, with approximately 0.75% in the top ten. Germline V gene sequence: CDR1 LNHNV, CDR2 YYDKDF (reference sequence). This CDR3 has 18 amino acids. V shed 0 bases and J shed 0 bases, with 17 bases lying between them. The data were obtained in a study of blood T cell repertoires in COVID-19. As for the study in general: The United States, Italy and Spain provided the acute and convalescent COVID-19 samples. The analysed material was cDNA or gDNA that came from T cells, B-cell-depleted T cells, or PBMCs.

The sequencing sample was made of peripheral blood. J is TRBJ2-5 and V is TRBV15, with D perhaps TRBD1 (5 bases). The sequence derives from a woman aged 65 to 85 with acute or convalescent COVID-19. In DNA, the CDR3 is TGTGCCACCAGCAGAGAGGGGCAGACAAGTGGGTACCAAGAGACCCAGTACTTC. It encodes CATSREGQTSGYQETQYF.